The T cell receptor (beta chain) described here comes from a study of naive CD8 T cells in extremely preterm neonates (dated by TCRdb to 2016 to 2017). Regarding the research as a whole: An age range of 25-50 years is given for the adult participants in the abstract, whereas a range of 20-50 years is given in the methods. The study compared TCRbeta CDR3 repertoires of sorted naive CD8+ T cells across four age groups: extremely preterm neonates, term neonates, young children and adults. What the work shows at the level of the full study, not this receptor alone: Compared with the older groups, preterm CDR3s were shorter and closer to germline, carrying fewer N additions and showing less junctional trimming. Prospective longitudinal studies of preterm and term neonates were called for by the authors so that T cell development could be tracked within individuals. The proportion of shared CDR3 nucleotide sequences was higher in preterm neonates (about 2.7%) than in term neonates (0.4%), young children (about 0.03%) and adults (0.01%). A small sample size and variable productive template counts among preterm samples were noted by the authors as limitations. Preterm neonates showed significantly lower iChao1 richness than every other age group (p < 0.05) along with an even clone distribution, indicating a less rich repertoire.

V lost 1 base and J lost 5 bases; the stretch between them is 15 bases long. Taken from cysteine to phenylalanine, the CDR3 has 15 residues. The retained sequence is limited to the CDR3, 45 bases, with the frame set at the first base. CDR1 SGHNT and CDR2 YYREEE were looked up in the germline V gene (reference sequence). Turning to this clone: No cognate antigen has been identified for it. No base quality values were provided; no much bigger clone lies one nucleotide off.

TCRbeta CDR3 regions were amplified from genomic DNA by a two-step, bias-controlled multiplex PCR. The multiplex PCR used primers specific for every TRBV and TRBJ gene segment. The immunoSEQ Assay was used to generate TCRbeta repertoire data. Concerning the study's data processing: A relative-frequency ratio and a modified nearest-neighbor algorithm were applied to filter and cluster reads so that closely related sequences were merged. IMGT annotation was followed for the assignment of V, D and J genes to CDR3 sequences. Template counts were quantified against synthetic TCR CDR3 analog sequences and normalized for PCR amplification bias. Only unique productive sequences, defined as in-frame CDR3 sequences without stop codons, were included in the analyses. The immunoSEQ Analyzer software was used to calculate iChao1 richness and clonality, with clonality defined as 1 minus Pielou's evenness. Statistical tests were run in JMP, with either Student's t-test or a non-parametric test chosen according to Shapiro-Wilk normality results. TCRdb stores this immuneACCESS table with in-frame sequences only. Part of the clones is absent; in the studies checked, under half of the shortfall reflects unresolved V genes, and no reason is known for the rest. V, J and clone size reflect that table, while D and trimming were determined from the DNA. The sample yields about 7,900 clones; roughly 97% were counted once. The ten largest clones take up around 2.8% of the sample.

The peripheral blood donors were five healthy children aged about 16-60 months who were having elective routine surgery, plus five healthy nonsmoking adults. Healthy nonsmokers aged about 20-50 years, with a median age of 39 years, were used as adult controls. A FACSAria III cell sorter was used to sort live, Annexin V-negative naive CD8+ T cells (CD3+CD8+CD45RA+CCR7+). Between roughly 18,000 and 110,000 naive CD8+ T cells were sorted per sample. Ficoll-Paque density gradient centrifugation was used to isolate mononuclear cells from diluted blood. Before sorting, mononuclear cells were cryopreserved in 10% DMSO plus 90% FBS and kept long term at -150 degrees C. After thawing, the cells were stained with Annexin V and with antibodies against CD3, CD8, CCR7 and CD45RA. The DNeasy Blood and Tissue Kit was used to extract genomic DNA from snap-frozen pellets of sorted cells.

The chain joins TRBV5-4 to TRBJ1-2; TRBD1 is possibly the D segment (5 matching bases). This TCR came from a human donor in good health. The sample was naive CD8+ T cells from blood. CDR3 loop: CASSLSGGELYGYTF. The bases read TGTGCCAGCAGCTTGTCCGGGGGGGAGCTGTATGGCTACACCTTC.